This TCR beta chain is drawn from a study of PD-1 blockade in classical Hodgkin lymphoma. Concerning this clone itself: The antigen is unknown.

This CDR3 spans 14 amino acids. Germline CDR1 and CDR2: SGHRS and YFSETQ. With 6 bases clipped from V and 3 bases from J, the junction kept 8 bases outside the gene matches. All patients relapsed after autologous stem cell transplantation, and brentuximab vedotin exposure varied. Method: immunoSEQ multiplex PCR; TCRdb's copy keeps in-frame clones and lacks some. The data hold tens of thousands of clones, with approximately 91% observed a single time. Regarding the study as a whole: CD4+ but not CD8+ TCR diversity rose significantly by C4D1.

This TCR derives from a human donor with classical Hodgkin lymphoma. The specimen comprised peripheral blood mononuclear cells (PBMCs), sampled at baseline. The rearrangement links TRBV5-1 to TRBJ2-7; 8 positions match TRBD1. CDR3 amino acids: CASNSGQGNYEQYF. In nucleotides, the CDR3 is TGCGCCAGCAACTCAGGACAGGGAAACTACGAGCAGTACTTC.